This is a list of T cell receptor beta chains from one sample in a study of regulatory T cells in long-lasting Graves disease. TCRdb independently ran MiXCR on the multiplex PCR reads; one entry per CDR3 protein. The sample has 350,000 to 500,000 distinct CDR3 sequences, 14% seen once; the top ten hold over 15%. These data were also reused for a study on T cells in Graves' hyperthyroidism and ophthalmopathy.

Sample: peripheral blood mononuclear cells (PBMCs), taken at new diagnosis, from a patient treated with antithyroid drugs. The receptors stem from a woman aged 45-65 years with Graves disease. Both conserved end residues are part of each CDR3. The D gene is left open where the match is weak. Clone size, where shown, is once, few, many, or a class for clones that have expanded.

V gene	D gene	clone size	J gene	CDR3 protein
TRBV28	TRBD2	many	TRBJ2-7	CASSPPSGRGASYEQYF
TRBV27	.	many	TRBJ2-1	CASSGRYREYNEQFF
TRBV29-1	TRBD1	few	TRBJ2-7	CSVAGTGISYEQYF
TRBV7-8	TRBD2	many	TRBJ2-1	CASSQIAITSGRFWNEQFF
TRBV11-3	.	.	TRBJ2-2	CASSPRRGSAGELFF
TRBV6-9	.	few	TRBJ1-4	CASSSQGPLGTNEKLFF
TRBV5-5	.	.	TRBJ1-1	CASSANWMGVKLSF
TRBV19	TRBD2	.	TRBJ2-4	CASSIQREGNQNIQYF
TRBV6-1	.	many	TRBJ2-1	CASSREFYNEQFF
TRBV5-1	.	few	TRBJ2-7	CASSSGTGYRHEQYF
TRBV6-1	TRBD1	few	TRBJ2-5	CASSPRGTGEYQETQYF
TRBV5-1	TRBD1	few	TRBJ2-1	CASSLRGQGYDEQFF
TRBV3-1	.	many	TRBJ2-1	CASSHSGAYNEQFF
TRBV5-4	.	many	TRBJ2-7	CASSLANRVLEQYF
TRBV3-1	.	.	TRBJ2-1	CASSLTAVGSGVPYNEQFF
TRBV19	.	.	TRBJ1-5	CASSPQQGWSNQPQHF
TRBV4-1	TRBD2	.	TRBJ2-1	CASSHHVGLAGDNEQFF
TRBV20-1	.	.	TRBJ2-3	CSARDSWAGVGDTQYF
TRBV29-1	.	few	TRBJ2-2	CSVRGVRTGELFF
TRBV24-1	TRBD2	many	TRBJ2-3	CATSVGLAGALDTQYF
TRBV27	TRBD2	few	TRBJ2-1	CASGTSTGDEQFF
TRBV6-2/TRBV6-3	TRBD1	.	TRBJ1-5	CASRPDRGLNQPQHF
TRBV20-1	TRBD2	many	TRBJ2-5	CSARDQAAGGVETQYF
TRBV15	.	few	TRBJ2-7	CATSRSYRVGDEQYF
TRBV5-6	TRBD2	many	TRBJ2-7	CASSSGLAAVSYEQYF
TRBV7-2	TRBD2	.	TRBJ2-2	CASSNRDYDITGELFF
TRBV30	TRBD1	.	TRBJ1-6	CVWGTGVRVSPLHF
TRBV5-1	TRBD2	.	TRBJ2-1	CASGLGTSGNEQFF
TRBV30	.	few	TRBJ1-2	CAWSRGNVYGYTF
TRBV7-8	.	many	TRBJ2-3	CASSLALLGEGADTQYF
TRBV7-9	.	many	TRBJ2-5	CASSPFGNKETQYF
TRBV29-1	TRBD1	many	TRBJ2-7	CSVSGQGAINEQYF
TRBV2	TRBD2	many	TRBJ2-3	CASSGLADTDTQYF
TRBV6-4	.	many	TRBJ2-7	CASSYLPGPTTAHEQYF
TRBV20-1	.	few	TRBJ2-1	CSASITGSNNEQFF
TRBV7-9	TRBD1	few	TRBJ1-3	CASSLTGVGNTIYF
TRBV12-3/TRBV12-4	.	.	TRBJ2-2	CASSFGGDHTGELFF
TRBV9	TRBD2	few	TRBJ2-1	CASSGTSGMPNEQFF
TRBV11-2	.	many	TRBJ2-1	CASSYGADNEQFF
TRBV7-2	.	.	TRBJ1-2	CASSFDRLNYGYTF
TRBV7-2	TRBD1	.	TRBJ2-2	CASSHRGLAGELFF
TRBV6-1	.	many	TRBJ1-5	CASRLKGGGNQPQHF
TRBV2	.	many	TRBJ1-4	CASSEQNEKLFF
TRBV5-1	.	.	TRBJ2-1	CASSHTRYNEQFF